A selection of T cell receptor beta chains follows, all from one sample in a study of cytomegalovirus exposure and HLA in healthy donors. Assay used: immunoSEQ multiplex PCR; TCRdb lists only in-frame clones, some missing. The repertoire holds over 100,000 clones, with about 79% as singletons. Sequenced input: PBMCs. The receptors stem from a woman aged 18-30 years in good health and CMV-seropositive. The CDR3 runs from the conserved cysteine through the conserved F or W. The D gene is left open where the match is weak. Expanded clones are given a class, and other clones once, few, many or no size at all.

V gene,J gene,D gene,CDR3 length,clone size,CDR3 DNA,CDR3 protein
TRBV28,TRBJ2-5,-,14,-,TGTGCCAGCTCAGGGGCGCAGGGCGGAGAGACCCAGTACTTC,CASSGAQGGETQYF
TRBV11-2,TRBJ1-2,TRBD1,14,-,TGTGCCAGCAGCTGGACAGGTGGCCTCTATGGCTACACCTTC,CASSWTGGLYGYTF
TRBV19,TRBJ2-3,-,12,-,TGTGCCAGTAGTTTGCGCGCAGATACGCAGTATTTT,CASSLRADTQYF
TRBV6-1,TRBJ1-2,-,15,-,TGTGCCAGCAGTGAAAAGTGGCAGGGGTTTTACGGCTACACCTTC,CASSEKWQGFYGYTF
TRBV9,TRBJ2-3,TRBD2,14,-,TGTGCCAGCAGCGTAGCGGGGGGGGCAGATACGCAGTATTTT,CASSVAGGADTQYF
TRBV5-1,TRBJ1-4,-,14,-,TGCGCCAGCAGCGAAGGGGCGACAGATGAAAAACTGTTTTTT,CASSEGATDEKLFF
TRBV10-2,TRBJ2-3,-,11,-,TGCGCCAGCAGTGACGGGGATACGCAGTATTTT,CASSDGDTQYF
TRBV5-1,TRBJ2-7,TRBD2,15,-,TGCGCCAGCAGCCGGCGGACTAGCTTGTCCTACGAGCAGTACTTC,CASSRRTSLSYEQYF
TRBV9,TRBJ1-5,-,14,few,TGTGCCAGCAGCGTAGATAGCCAGAGTCAGCCCCAGCATTTT,CASSVDSQSQPQHF
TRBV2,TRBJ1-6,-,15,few,TGTGCCAGCAGTGAATTGGGAGGGTTGGATTCACCCCTCCACTTT,CASSELGGLDSPLHF
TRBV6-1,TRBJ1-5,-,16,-,TGTGCCAGCAGTGATCGCCTGGGGAGATCTGGTCAGCCCCAGCATTTT,CASSDRLGRSGQPQHF
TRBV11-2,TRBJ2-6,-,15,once,TGTGCCAGCAGGGAGCGGCGCTCTGGGGCCAACGTCCTGACTTTC,CASRERRSGANVLTF
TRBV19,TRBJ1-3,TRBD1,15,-,TGTGCCAGTAGGGGTGGGGACAGCCCTGGAAACACCATATATTTT,CASRGGDSPGNTIYF
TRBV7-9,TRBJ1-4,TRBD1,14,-,TGTGCCAGCGGCGACAGGGGGCTAGATGAAAAACTGTTTTTT,CASGDRGLDEKLFF
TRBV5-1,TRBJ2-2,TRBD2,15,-,TGCGCCAGCAGCATTACTAGCGGGACAGGCGGGGAGCTGTTTTTT,CASSITSGTGGELFF
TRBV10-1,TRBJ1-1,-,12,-,TGCGCCAGCAGTGAGTTGGAGGGGGAAGCTTTCTTT,CASSELEGEAFF
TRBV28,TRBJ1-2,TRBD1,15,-,TGTGTCAGTGGGACAGACACTTCATCTAACTATGGCTACACCTTC,CVSGTDTSSNYGYTF
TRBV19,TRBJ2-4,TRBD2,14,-,TGTGCCAGCTCCCACGCGGGGGGTAGGAACATTCAGTACTTC,CASSHAGGRNIQYF
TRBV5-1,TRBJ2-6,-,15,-,TGCGCCAGCAGCTTGGACAGGGCTGGGGCCAACGTCCTGACTTTC,CASSLDRAGANVLTF
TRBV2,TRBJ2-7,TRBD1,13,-,TGTGCCAGGACCGGGACAGGGCCTTACGAGCAGTACTTC,CARTGTGPYEQYF
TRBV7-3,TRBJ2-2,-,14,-,TGTGCCAGCAGCTGGGATAGCGACACCGGGGAGCTGTTTTTT,CASSWDSDTGELFF
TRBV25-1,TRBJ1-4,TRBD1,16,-,TGTGCCAGCGCGGACAGGGGAGGGTCCACTAATGAAAAACTGTTTTTT,CASADRGGSTNEKLFF
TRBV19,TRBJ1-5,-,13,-,TGTGCCAGTAGTAGACGTAACGAGGGGCCCCAGCATTTT,CASSRRNEGPQHF
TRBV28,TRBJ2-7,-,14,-,TGTGCCAGCAGTTTGGGCGGACTCCCCTACGAGCAGTACTTC,CASSLGGLPYEQYF
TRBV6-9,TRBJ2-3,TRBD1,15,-,TGTGCCAGCAAGGGACAGGGAGCGGGCACAGATACGCAGTATTTT,CASKGQGAGTDTQYF
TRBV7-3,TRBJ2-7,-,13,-,TGTGCCAGCAGCTTAACGCAGCGACACGAGCAGTACTTC,CASSLTQRHEQYF
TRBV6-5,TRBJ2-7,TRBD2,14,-,TGTGCCAGCAGTTACGAAGCGGGAGGCTACGAGCAGTACTTC,CASSYEAGGYEQYF
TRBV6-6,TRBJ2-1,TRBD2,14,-,TGTGCCAGCAGGTCTAGCGGTACCTACAATGAGCAGTTCTTC,CASRSSGTYNEQFF
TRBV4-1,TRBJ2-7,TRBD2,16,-,TGCGCCAGTAGCCCGTCGTCGACTAGCGGGCTCTACGAGCAGTACTTC,CASSPSSTSGLYEQYF
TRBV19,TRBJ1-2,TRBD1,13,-,TGTGCCAGTAGTCCCGGACAGGGTCCTGGCTACACCTTC,CASSPGQGPGYTF
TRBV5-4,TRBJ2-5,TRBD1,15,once,TGTGCCAGCAGCTTGCGGACAGGGGGCGCCGAGACCCAGTACTTC,CASSLRTGGAETQYF
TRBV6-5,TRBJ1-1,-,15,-,TGTGCCAGCAGTATCCAGGTTTACATGAACACTGAAGCTTTCTTT,CASSIQVYMNTEAFF
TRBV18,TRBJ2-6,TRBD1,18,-,TGTGCCAGCTCACACACGGGACAGGGGGCTTCTGGGGCCAACGTCCTGACTTTC,CASSHTGQGASGANVLTF
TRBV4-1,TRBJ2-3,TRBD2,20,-,TGCGCCAGCAGCCATCCCTCGTGGCTAGCGGGAGCCGATAGCACAGATACGCAGTATTTT,CASSHPSWLAGADSTDTQYF
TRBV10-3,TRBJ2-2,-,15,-,TGTGCCATCAGTGCCCGAGCATTTGACACCGGGGAGCTGTTTTTT,CAISARAFDTGELFF
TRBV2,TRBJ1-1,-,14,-,TGTGCCAGCACCCAAGATATGGGGGCCACTGAAGCTTTCTTT,CASTQDMGATEAFF
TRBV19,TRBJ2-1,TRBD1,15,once,TGTGCCAGTAGCCTGACAGGGAAGAGTTACAATGAGCAGTTCTTC,CASSLTGKSYNEQFF
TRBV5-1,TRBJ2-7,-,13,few,TGCGCCAGCAGCCTGAGGACAGCCTACGAGCAGTACTTC,CASSLRTAYEQYF
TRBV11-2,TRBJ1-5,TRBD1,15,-,TGTGCCAGCAGCCTTAGGGGACAGGACAATCAGCCCCAGCATTTT,CASSLRGQDNQPQHF
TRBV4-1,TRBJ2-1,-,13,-,TGCGCCAGCACGGATATAGCCAACAATGAGCAGTTCTTC,CASTDIANNEQFF
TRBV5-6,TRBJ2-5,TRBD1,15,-,TGTGCCAGCAGCTATCAGACAGGGCCTCAAGAGACCCAGTACTTC,CASSYQTGPQETQYF
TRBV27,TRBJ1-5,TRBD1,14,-,TGTGCCAGCAGTTTCACAGGGGCAGGTCAGCCCCAGCATTTT,CASSFTGAGQPQHF
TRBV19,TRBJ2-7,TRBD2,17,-,TGTGCCAGTAGTCCCAGGATGCGGGAGGCCCTACCCTACGAGCAGTACTTC,CASSPRMREALPYEQYF
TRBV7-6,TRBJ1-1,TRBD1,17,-,TGTGCCAGCAGCCATACTACAGGGGGCTTAGGGGGCACTGAAGCTTTCTTT,CASSHTTGGLGGTEAFF
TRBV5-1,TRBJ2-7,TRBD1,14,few,TGCGCCAGCAGCCGGGACAGGGACTTATACGAGCAGTACTTC,CASSRDRDLYEQYF
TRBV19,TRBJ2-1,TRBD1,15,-,TGTGCCAGTAGCTCGACAGGGGTCTTCAACAATGAGCAGTTCTTC,CASSSTGVFNNEQFF
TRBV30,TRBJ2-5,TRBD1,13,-,TGTGCCTGGAGTCCAGGGGGCCAAGAGACCCAGTACTTC,CAWSPGGQETQYF
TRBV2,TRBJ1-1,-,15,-,TGTGCCAGCAGTGAGGGTGGGGCGCTGAACACTGAAGCTTTCTTT,CASSEGGALNTEAFF
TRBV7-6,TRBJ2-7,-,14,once,TGTGCCAGCAGCCCCGGACAGACCCCCTACGAGCAGTACTTC,CASSPGQTPYEQYF